What follows describes a single TCR beta chain. The antigen remains undetermined. The CDR3 length is 13 residues. Trimming took off 1 base at V and 4 bases at J, with 8 bases between the two ends. Germline V lookup: CDR1 SQVTM, CDR2 ANQGSEA. MiXCR was run by TCRdb on the 5' RACE reads, yielding one entry per CDR3 protein. The table has around 110,000 distinct CDR3 sequences, around 12% seen once. The record originates from a study of T-cell memory formation after mild COVID-19. Broader study findings: Contracting CD8+ clones were enriched in EMRA, CD4+ mainly in CM and EM.

The genes are TRBV29-1 and TRBJ2-1; D might be TRBD2 (6 bases). The sequenced sample was PBMCs or a T cell subset sorted from them (not recorded which). This sequence originates from an adult woman who had mild COVID-19 (a few samples of this study predate the infection). Cell type and time point are not known. Here the CDR3 DNA reads TGCAGCGTTGAAGCGGCGGGGTACAATGAGCAGTTCTTC. It yields the protein CSVEAAGYNEQFF.